The clone carrying this TCR beta chain came up many times. Its specificity is not known. Time point defined: patch test 1, 2 weeks after DPC sensitization. Treatment here: therapeutic diphenylcyclopropenone sensitization with weekly scalp DPC. The CDR3 contains 11 residues. The V end was cut by 8 bases, the J end by 0 bases, with 2 bases between. Germline loops: CDR1 SEHNR, CDR2 FQNEAQ (reference sequence). This record comes from a study of human T cells and chemical hapten exposure. Study details: Doses of diphenylcyclopropenone went to the patients' scalps weekly throughout the roughly 23-week study. Findings and limits, study-wide: As the donors had alopecia, their immune response may differ from healthy people's.

Each cDNA molecule in the library carried unique molecular identifiers. TCRdb reanalysed the RACE reads using MiXCR and keeps one entry per CDR3 protein. This repertoire shows nearly 350,000 distinct CDR3 sequences, roughly 6.9% found once; its top ten account for 8.4%. V usage is TRBV7-9 and J usage is TRBJ2-1; D is unresolved. This clonotype was sampled from a woman aged 18-30 years with alopecia areata. Some clones in this sample may be carry-over from other donors' samples. The material sequenced was whole blood, taken in connection with sensitization to the hapten diphenylcyclopropenone (DPC). The CDR3 nucleotides are TGTGCCAGCCTCTCCTACAATGAGCAGTTCTTC. Translated, it gives CASLSYNEQFF.